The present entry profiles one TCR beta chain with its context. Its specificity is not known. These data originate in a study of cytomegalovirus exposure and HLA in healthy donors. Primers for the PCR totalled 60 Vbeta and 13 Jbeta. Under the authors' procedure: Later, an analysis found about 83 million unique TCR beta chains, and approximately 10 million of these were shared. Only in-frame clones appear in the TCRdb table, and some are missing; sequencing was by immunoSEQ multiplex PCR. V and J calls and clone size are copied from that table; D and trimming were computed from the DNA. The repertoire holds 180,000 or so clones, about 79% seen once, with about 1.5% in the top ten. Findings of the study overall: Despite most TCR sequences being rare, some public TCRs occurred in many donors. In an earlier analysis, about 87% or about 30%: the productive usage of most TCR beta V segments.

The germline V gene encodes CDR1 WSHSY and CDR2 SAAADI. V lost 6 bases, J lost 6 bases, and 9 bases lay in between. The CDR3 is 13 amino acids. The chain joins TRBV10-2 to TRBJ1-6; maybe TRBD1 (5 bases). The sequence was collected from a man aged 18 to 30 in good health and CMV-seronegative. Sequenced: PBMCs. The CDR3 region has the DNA TGCGCCAGCAGGGGGCAAAGTAATTCACCCCTCCACTTT. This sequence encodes CASRGQSNSPLHF.